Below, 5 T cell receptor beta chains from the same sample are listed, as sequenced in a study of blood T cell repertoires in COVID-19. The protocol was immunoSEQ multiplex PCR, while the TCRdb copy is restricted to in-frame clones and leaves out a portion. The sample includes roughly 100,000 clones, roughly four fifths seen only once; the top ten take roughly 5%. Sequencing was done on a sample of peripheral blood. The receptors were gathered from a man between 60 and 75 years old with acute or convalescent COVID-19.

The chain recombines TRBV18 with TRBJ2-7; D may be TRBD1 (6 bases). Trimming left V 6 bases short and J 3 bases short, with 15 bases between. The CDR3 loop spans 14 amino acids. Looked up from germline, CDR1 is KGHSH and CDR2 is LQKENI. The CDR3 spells CASSTTAGDYEQYF. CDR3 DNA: TGTGCCAGCTCTACCACGGCAGGGGACTACGAGCAGTACTTC.

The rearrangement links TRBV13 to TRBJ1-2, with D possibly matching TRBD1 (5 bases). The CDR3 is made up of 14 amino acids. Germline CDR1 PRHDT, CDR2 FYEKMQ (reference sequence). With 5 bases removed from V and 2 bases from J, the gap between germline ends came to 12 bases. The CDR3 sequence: CASSRAGKNYGYTF. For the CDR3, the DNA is TGTGCCAGCAGCCGGGCAGGGAAAAACTATGGCTACACCTTC.

The CDR3 reads CASSLQGLGEKLFF. The CDR3, as DNA: TGCGCCAGCAGCTTACAGGGGTTGGGGGAAAAACTGTTTTTT. The rearrangement uses TRBV5-1 and TRBJ1-4; 7 bases align to TRBD1. There are 14 residues in the CDR3. V was clipped by 2 bases and J by 8 bases; unmatched bases: 6. Germline V gene data show CDR1 as SGHRS and CDR2 as YFSETQ.

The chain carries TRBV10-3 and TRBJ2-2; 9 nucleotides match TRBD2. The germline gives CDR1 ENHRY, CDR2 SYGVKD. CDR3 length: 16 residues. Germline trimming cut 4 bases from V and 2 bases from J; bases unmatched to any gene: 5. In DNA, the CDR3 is TGTGCCATCAGTGTAACCGGGACTAGCAACACCGGGGAGCTGTTTTTT. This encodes CAISVTGTSNTGELFF.

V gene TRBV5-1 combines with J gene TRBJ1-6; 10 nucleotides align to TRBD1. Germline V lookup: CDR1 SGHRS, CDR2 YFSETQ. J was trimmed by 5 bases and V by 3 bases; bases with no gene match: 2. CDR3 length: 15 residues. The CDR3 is CASSYGQGDNSPLHF. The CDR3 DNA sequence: TGCGCCAGCAGCTACGGACAGGGGGATAATTCACCCCTCCACTTT.